The clone carrying this T cell receptor (beta chain) was counted only a few times. The CDR3 sequence is 11 residues long. Trimming pared 6 bases from V and 7 bases from J, leaving 10 bases between. Germline V gene sequence: CDR1 ENHRY, CDR2 SYGVKD. The data originate from a study of human T cells and chemical hapten exposure. Time point in this sample: pre-sensitization, week 0. Noted treatment: therapeutic diphenylcyclopropenone sensitization with weekly scalp DPC. MiXCR, applied by TCRdb to the RACE reads, yields one record per CDR3 protein. The repertoire holds 180,000 or so distinct CDR3 sequences, around 30% seen once, with just under 3% in the top ten.

Sample: whole blood, taken in connection with sensitization to the hapten diphenylcyclopropenone (DPC). The clonotype was recovered from a woman in her thirties with alopecia areata. Some clones in this sample may be carry-over from other donors' samples. The chain links TRBV10-3 to TRBJ2-7; D possibly corresponds to TRBD1 (6 bases). CDR3 nucleotides: TGTGCCATCAGACAGGGTGGAGAGCAGTACTTC. This translates into CAIRQGGEQYF.